This TCR beta chain emerged from a study of cytomegalovirus exposure and HLA in healthy donors. The PCR was carried out with 60 Vbeta primers and 13 Jbeta primers. Sequenced by immunoSEQ multiplex PCR; TCRdb stores in-frame clones only, minus some. The data show approximately 75,000 clones, about 79% seen once. This CDR3 spans 14 amino acids. The germline CDR1 and CDR2 sequences are MNHEY and SVGAGI. Trimming left V 6 bases short and J 12 bases short, with 21 bases between. Regarding this clone: The antigen is undetermined.

Findings and caveats of the study: Associated with HLA alleles at 0.05 false discovery rate in a later analysis were 16,951 TCR beta sequences. Data from an earlier analysis indicated that most TCR beta V segments were productive either about 87% or about 30% of the time.

The chain couples TRBV6-5 to TRBJ2-1; D may be TRBD1 (7 bases). Sequenced: PBMCs. This TCR derives from a man in his 70s in good health and CMV-seropositive. DNA of the CDR3: TGTGCCAGCAGCCAGGGGGGACTCATTGGCCCGCAGTTCTTC. Its translation is CASSQGGLIGPQFF.